Following are 3 T cell receptor beta chains from one sample sequenced in a study of regulatory T cells in long-lasting Graves disease. The time point: persistent/refractory GD, antithyroid drugs over 5 years with positive TRAb. The TCR library was prepared using RNA isolated from PBMCs. Construction of TCR beta libraries relied on iRepertoire HTBI primers and on Arm-PCR targeting CDR3 regions. One entry per CDR3 protein results from TCRdb running MiXCR on the multiplex PCR reads. The sample includes 500,000 to 800,000 distinct CDR3 sequences, 25% to 35% seen only once; the top ten take about two fifths. Sample: peripheral blood mononuclear cells (PBMCs), taken when the disease was refractory, from a patient treated with antithyroid drugs. Every receptor here comes from a female donor with Graves disease.

The CDR3 nucleotides read TGCAGTGCTAGAGGGACAGGGGGAGCGGGCGAGCAGTACTTC. This codes for CSARGTGGAGEQYF. The chain has TRBV20-1 and TRBJ2-7; 10 positions match TRBD1. J was trimmed by 6 bases and V by 1 base; bases with no gene match: 6. Looked up from germline, CDR1 is DFQATT and CDR2 is SNEGSKA (reference sequence). CDR3 length: 14 amino acids.

V is TRBV10-3 and J is TRBJ1-6, with 7 positions matching TRBD1. Trimming removed 7 bases from V and 8 bases from J; junction bases left unmatched: 8. This CDR3 contains 14 residues. Germline V gives CDR1 ENHRY, CDR2 SYGVKD. The chain's CDR3 is CAINNRGGDSPLHF. Here the CDR3 DNA reads TGTGCCATCAACAACAGGGGAGGTGATTCACCCCTCCACTTT.

This clonotype was seen at least ten times. V gene TRBV28 combines with J gene TRBJ1-1; 7 nucleotides agree with TRBD1. Trimming removed 8 bases from V and 0 bases from J; junction bases left unmatched: 6. This CDR3 is 14 amino acids long. Germline V gene sequence: CDR1 MDHEN, CDR2 SYDVKM. As DNA, the CDR3 is TGTGCCAGCGTAACAGGGGCGATGAACACTGAAGCTTTCTTT. This translates into CASVTGAMNTEAFF.